This T cell receptor (beta chain) was captured in a study of blood T cell repertoires in COVID-19 (dated by TCRdb to 2018 to 2021). Study-level background: Collaborator samples came from the United States, Italy and Spain and covered acute and convalescent phases of COVID-19. The material from the prospective study consisted of cDNA or gDNA derived from T cells, B-cell-depleted T cells, or PBMCs. Deeply sampled blood TCRbeta repertoires from subjects exposed to, actively infected with, or recovered from COVID-19 were included in the dataset. The repertoires were made available in a free public database intended to serve as a resource for research on the immune response to SARS-CoV-2. The samples were drawn from two sources: the first 160 participants of the ongoing ImmuneRACE study, and 1,000 to 1,500 subjects contributed by 6 global collaborators. A de-identified subject ID, COVID-19 status, age in years and sex were almost always included in the sample metadata. Where HLA class I and class II types were available, the types were taken from metadata supplied by the sample provider, not from assay-based typing. Study-wide findings and limitations: The amount of clinical and demographic metadata varied by source and participant and was provided uncurated.

TCRbeta CDR3 regions were amplified from genomic DNA by means of the immunoSEQ Assay, a bias-controlled multiplex PCR. Processing in the source paper ran as follows. The number of nucleated cells in each sample was estimated from the amplification of reference gene primers within the assay. To quantify the absolute abundance of each unique TCRbeta CDR3 rearrangement, sequence reads were collapsed and filtered. For each sample, productive Simpson clonality was calculated by taking the square root of Simpson's diversity index across productive rearrangements. As stored in TCRdb, this immuneACCESS dataset retains in-frame rearrangements with V and J assigned. A fraction of the clones does not appear; measured against another copy, unresolved V genes explain less than half of the discrepancy, and the remainder lacks a known reason. Clonal size and the V and J genes are those of that table, whereas D and trimming came from the DNA. This sample has approximately 140,000 clones in its table, and 84% of those were observed once. The ten most abundant clones make up 35% to 40% of the sample.

Its CDR3 holds 15 amino acids, cysteine through phenylalanine. Only the CDR3 DNA is retained, 45 bases long and in frame from the first base. The junction shows trimming of 0 bases on V and 6 bases on J, and the gene matches do not reach 6 bases of it. For CDR1 and CDR2, the germline V gene (reference sequence) lists MNHNY and SVGAGI. Note on this clone: Its antigen is not yet known. No qualities accompany the bases; no much larger clone lies one base away.

Whole blood was collected in K2EDTA tubes by collaborating institutions according to the institutions' own protocols. For TCRbeta analysis, collaborators shipped samples in one of three forms: frozen whole blood, isolated PBMCs, or DNA extracted from either of those sample types. The sequence was collected from a human donor in a cohort sampled during active COVID-19. Material for sequencing was peripheral blood. This receptor chain uses TRBV6-6 and TRBJ2-7, and 9 junction bases match TRBD2. Here is the DNA: TGTGCCAGCAGTTACTCGACCGGAGCGGGGGGCGAGCAGTACTTC. Its protein reads: CASSYSTGAGGEQYF.